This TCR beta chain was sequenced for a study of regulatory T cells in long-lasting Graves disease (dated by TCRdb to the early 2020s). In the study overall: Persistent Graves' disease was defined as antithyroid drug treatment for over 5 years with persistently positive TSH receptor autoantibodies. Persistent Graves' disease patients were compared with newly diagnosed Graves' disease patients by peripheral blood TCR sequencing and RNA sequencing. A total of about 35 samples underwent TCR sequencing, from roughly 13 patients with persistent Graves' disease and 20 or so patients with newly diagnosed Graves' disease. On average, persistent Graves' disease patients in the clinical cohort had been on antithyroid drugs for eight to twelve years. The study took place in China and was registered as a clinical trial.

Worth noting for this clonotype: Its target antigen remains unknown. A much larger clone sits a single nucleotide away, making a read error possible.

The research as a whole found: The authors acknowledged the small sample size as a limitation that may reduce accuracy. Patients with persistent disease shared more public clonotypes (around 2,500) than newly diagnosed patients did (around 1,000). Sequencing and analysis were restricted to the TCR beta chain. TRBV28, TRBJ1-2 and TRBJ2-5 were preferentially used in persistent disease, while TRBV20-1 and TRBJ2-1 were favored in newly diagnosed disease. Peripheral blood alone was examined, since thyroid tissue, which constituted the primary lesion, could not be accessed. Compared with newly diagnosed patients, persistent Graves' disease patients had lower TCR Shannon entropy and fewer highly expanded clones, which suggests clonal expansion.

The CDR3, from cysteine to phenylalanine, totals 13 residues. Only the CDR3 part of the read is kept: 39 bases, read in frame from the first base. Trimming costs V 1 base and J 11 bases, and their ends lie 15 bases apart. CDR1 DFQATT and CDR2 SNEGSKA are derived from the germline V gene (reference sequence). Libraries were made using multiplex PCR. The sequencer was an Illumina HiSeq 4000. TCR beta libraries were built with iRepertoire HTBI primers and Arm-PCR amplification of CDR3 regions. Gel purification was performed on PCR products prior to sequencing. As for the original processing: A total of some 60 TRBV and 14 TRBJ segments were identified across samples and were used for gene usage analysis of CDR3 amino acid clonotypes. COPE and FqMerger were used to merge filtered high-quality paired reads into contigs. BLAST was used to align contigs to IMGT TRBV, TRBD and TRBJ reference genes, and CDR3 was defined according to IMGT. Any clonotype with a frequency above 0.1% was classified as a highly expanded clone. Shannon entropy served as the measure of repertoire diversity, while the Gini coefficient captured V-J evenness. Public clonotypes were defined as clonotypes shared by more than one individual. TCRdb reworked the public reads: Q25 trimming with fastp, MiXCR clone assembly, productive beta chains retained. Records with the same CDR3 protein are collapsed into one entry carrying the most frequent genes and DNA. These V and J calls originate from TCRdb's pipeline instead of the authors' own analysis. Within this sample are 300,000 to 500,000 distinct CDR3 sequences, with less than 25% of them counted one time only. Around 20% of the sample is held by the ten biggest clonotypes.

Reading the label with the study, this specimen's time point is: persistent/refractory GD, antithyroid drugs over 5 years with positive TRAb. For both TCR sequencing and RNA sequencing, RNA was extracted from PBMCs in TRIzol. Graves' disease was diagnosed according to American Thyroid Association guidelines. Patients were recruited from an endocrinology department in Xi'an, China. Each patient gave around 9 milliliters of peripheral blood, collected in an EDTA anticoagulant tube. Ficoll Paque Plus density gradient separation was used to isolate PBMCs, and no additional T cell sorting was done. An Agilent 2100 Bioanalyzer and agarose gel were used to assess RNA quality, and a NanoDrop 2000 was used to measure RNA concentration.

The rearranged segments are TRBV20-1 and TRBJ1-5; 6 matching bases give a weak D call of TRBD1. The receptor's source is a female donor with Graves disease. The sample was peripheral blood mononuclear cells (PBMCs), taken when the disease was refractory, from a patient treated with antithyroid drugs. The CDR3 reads CSARVPGASAQHF. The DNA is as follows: TGCAGTGCTAGAGTCCCAGGGGCCTCGGCCCAGCATTTT.